This is a list of T cell receptor beta chains from one sample in a study of neurological immune-mediated disorders. Via MiXCR, TCRdb re-called the 5' RACE reads, giving one row per CDR3 protein. The data hold 84,000 or so distinct CDR3 sequences, with 13% observed a single time. The sequenced sample was PBMCs. The receptors originated from a female donor with HTLV-1-associated myelopathy (HAM/TSP). Each CDR3 is given with its conserved first and last residue. Each record gives: J gene, V gene, D gene, clone size, CDR3 DNA, CDR3 protein. A D gene is named only where the DNA matches it firmly. Some rows mark clone size as missing; the rest say once, few, many or name a class of expanded clone.

J gene: TRBJ2-7
V gene: TRBV7-9
D gene: TRBD1
clone size: medium-sized
CDR3 DNA: TGTGCCAGCATCCCCGACAGGGCCTACGAGCAGTACTTC
CDR3 protein: CASIPDRAYEQYF

J gene: TRBJ2-3
V gene: TRBV9
D gene: .
clone size: many
CDR3 DNA: TGTGCCAGCAGCAAGCAGGGGCTCCGACGCGTAGATACGCAGTATTTT
CDR3 protein: CASSKQGLRRVDTQYF

J gene: TRBJ1-1
V gene: TRBV5-1
D gene: .
clone size: many
CDR3 DNA: TGCGCCAGCAGCCCCCCACAGCCGAACACTGAAGCTTTCTTT
CDR3 protein: CASSPPQPNTEAFF

J gene: TRBJ2-5
V gene: TRBV5-1
D gene: .
clone size: .
CDR3 DNA: TGCGCCAGCAGTTCGGGGTTCCGAGAGACCCAGTACTTC
CDR3 protein: CASSSGFRETQYF

J gene: TRBJ2-5
V gene: TRBV7-2
D gene: TRBD1
clone size: many
CDR3 DNA: TGTGCCAGCAGCTTAGGGGCCGGCAGGGGGCAAGAGACCCAGTACTTC
CDR3 protein: CASSLGAGRGQETQYF

J gene: TRBJ2-7
V gene: TRBV5-1
D gene: TRBD2
clone size: many
CDR3 DNA: TGCGCCAGCAGCCCGGGGGCTAGCGGGATCCCCTACGAGCAGTACTTC
CDR3 protein: CASSPGASGIPYEQYF

J gene: TRBJ2-5
V gene: TRBV5-1
D gene: .
clone size: many
CDR3 DNA: TGCGCCAGCAGCTTGCCCCGAACCAACCAAGAGACCCAGTACTTC
CDR3 protein: CASSLPRTNQETQYF

J gene: TRBJ2-7
V gene: TRBV10-3
D gene: .
clone size: many
CDR3 DNA: TGTGCCATCAGCCTACAGGAACTGAACTACGAGCAGTACTTC
CDR3 protein: CAISLQELNYEQYF

J gene: TRBJ2-3
V gene: TRBV20-1
D gene: TRBD2
clone size: many
CDR3 DNA: TGCAGTGCGAACGGTCTCGGGGGGGGAAGCACAGATACGCAGTATTTT
CDR3 protein: CSANGLGGGSTDTQYF

J gene: TRBJ2-1
V gene: TRBV7-3
D gene: .
clone size: few
CDR3 DNA: TGTGCCAGCAGCTTAAATTCGGCGGGGAGCTCCTACAATGAGCAGTTCTTC
CDR3 protein: CASSLNSAGSSYNEQFF

J gene: TRBJ2-6
V gene: TRBV20-1
D gene: .
clone size: many
CDR3 DNA: TGCAGTGCCAGGACGGCCTCTGGGGCCAACGTCCTGACTTTC
CDR3 protein: CSARTASGANVLTF

J gene: TRBJ2-1
V gene: TRBV5-1
D gene: .
clone size: many
CDR3 DNA: TGCGCCAGCAGCTTGACAGGTTACAATGAGCAGTTCTTC
CDR3 protein: CASSLTGYNEQFF

J gene: TRBJ2-3
V gene: TRBV7-3
D gene: TRBD1
clone size: few
CDR3 DNA: TGTGCCAGCAGTTTCCAGACAGGGGGGGATACGCAGTATTTT
CDR3 protein: CASSFQTGGDTQYF

J gene: TRBJ2-1
V gene: TRBV7-9
D gene: TRBD1
clone size: many
CDR3 DNA: TGTGCCAGCAGGACAGGGGAGGCCAATGAGCAGTTCTTC
CDR3 protein: CASRTGEANEQFF

J gene: TRBJ2-1
V gene: TRBV5-6
D gene: TRBD1
clone size: many
CDR3 DNA: TGTGCCAGCAGCTTACCTGGGGACAGGGGGCCAAATGAGCAGTTCTTC
CDR3 protein: CASSLPGDRGPNEQFF

J gene: TRBJ1-1
V gene: TRBV29-1
D gene: TRBD1
clone size: many
CDR3 DNA: TGCAGCGTTGGAGGACAGGGAGGGGCTGAAGCTTTCTTT
CDR3 protein: CSVGGQGGAEAFF

J gene: TRBJ1-2
V gene: TRBV6-6
D gene: TRBD1
clone size: many
CDR3 DNA: TGTGCCAGCAGACGAGGGACAGGCGCGGACGGCTACACCTTC
CDR3 protein: CASRRGTGADGYTF

J gene: TRBJ2-7
V gene: TRBV11-2
D gene: TRBD1
clone size: few
CDR3 DNA: TGTGCCAGCTCCGGGACAGCAAACTACGAGCAGTACTTC
CDR3 protein: CASSGTANYEQYF

J gene: TRBJ1-3
V gene: TRBV5-1
D gene: .
clone size: many
CDR3 DNA: TGCGCCAGCAGCTTCGGGGAAGACACCATATATTTT
CDR3 protein: CASSFGEDTIYF

J gene: TRBJ2-7
V gene: TRBV10-3
D gene: TRBD1
clone size: .
CDR3 DNA: TGTGCCATCAGTGTCAGGGGGTACGAGCAGTACTTC
CDR3 protein: CAISVRGYEQYF

J gene: TRBJ1-2
V gene: TRBV5-1
D gene: .
clone size: many
CDR3 DNA: TGCGCCAGCAGCTTGCAGGGGCAGGGGTCTTCGTATGGCTACACCTTC
CDR3 protein: CASSLQGQGSSYGYTF

J gene: TRBJ1-6
V gene: TRBV7-9
D gene: .
clone size: many
CDR3 DNA: TGTGCCAGCAGCTTTGAGAGGGGAGGAAATTCACCCCTCCACTTT
CDR3 protein: CASSFERGGNSPLHF